This T cell receptor (beta chain) derives from a study of PD-L1 blockade in urothelial cancer. Study at large: Male sex and bladder-origin urothelial cancer characterized about 90% of the 29 patients.

Patients' urothelial carcinoma was locally advanced or metastatic. Peripheral blood mononuclear cells were collected from every patient before and during treatment, yielding between 1 and 8 samples per patient. Synthetic spike-ins, TCR analog templates, were added into each PCR. Profiling relied on immunoSEQ multiplex PCR, and the TCRdb table lists in-frame clones only, not all of them. Found here are tens of thousands of clones, roughly four fifths of them singletons; the top ten hold 3.2%. V was clipped by 6 bases and J by 4 bases, with 9 bases between them. Germline V gives CDR1 SQVTM, CDR2 ANQGSEA. The CDR3 sequence is 11 residues long. A few counts support this clone.

This specimen was PBMCs, taken around atezolizumab (anti-PD-L1) treatment. The receptor's source is a man in his 70s with urothelial cancer. The rearrangement joins TRBV29-1 to TRBJ1-1; a possible D gene is TRBD1 (6 bases). CDR3: CSVPGVTEAFF. CDR3 in DNA: TGCAGCGTGCCAGGGGTCACTGAAGCTTTCTTT. The full variable domain, in which reference TRBV29-1 and TRBJ1-1 provide the parts outside the CDR3, is SAVISQKPSRDICQRGTSLTIQCQVDSQVTMMFWYRQQPGQSLTLIATANQGSEATYESGFVIDKFPISRPNLTFSTLTVSNMSPEDSSIYLCSVPGVTEAFFGQGTRLTVV.